This TCR beta chain was found in a study of CD8+ T cells in alopecia areata. Trimming removed 5 bases from V and 6 bases from J, with 16 bases in between. CDR3 size: 14 residues. From germline, CDR1 is SQVTM and CDR2 ANQGSEA. The sequencing template was cDNA reverse transcribed from extracted RNA. The table came from immunoSEQ multiplex PCR; TCRdb's copy has only in-frame clones and leaves some out. Altogether some 130,000 clones are present, about 47% being singletons, with the ten largest covering around a sixth. The sequence derives from a human donor with alopecia areata. The source was CD8+ T cells sorted from blood, collected at week 0. V and J are TRBV29-1 and TRBJ2-2; D is possibly TRBD1 (6 bases). The CDR3 sequence is CSVNSQGLAGELFF. The CDR3 nucleotides are TGCAGCGTTAATTCCCAGGGGTTGGCCGGGGAGCTGTTTTTT.